Described below is a single T cell receptor beta chain sequence and its context. Germline CDR1 MGHRA, CDR2 YSYEKL. There are 15 residues in the CDR3. The V end lost 0 bases, the J end lost 9 bases, and 15 bases lay between the germline ends. Data came from immunoSEQ multiplex PCR; TCRdb stores just in-frame clones and leaves some out. Seen here are some 240,000 clones, approximately 82% observed once, and the top ten hold roughly 1.4%. This entry belongs to a study of blood T cell repertoires in COVID-19. This chain joins TRBV4-1 and TRBJ1-5, with D unclear. The receptor's source is a woman between 40 and 50 years old who had recovered from COVID-19. The sequenced material came from peripheral blood. CDR3 loop: CASSQDPGILWPQHF. CDR3 DNA sequence: TGCGCCAGCAGCCAAGATCCCGGGATCTTATGGCCCCAGCATTTT.